The rows below give T cell receptor beta chains drawn from one sample of a study of blood T cell repertoires in COVID-19. Generated by immunoSEQ multiplex PCR, the TCRdb table keeps only in-frame clones and is missing some. The sample yields about 410,000 clones, approximately 89% seen once. The sequencing input was PBMCs or T cells enriched from blood (not recorded which). These receptors were obtained from a woman in her 30s who had recovered from COVID-19. Each CDR3 is given with its conserved first and last residue. A D gene is named only where the DNA matches it firmly. Clone size is stated in some rows and not others, as once, few, many or a class when expanded.

CDR3 length: 15; V gene: TRBV2; D gene: NA; J gene: TRBJ2-3; clone size: NA; CDR3 DNA: TGTGCCAGCAAGTTATTGGGGCCCGCCGATTATACGCAGTATTTT; CDR3 protein: CASKLLGPADYTQYF
CDR3 length: 17; V gene: TRBV7-2; D gene: TRBD1; J gene: TRBJ1-6; clone size: NA; CDR3 DNA: TGTGCCAGCAGCTTAGGAATTGGTGGACAGGGCAATTCACCCCTCCACTTT; CDR3 protein: CASSLGIGGQGNSPLHF
CDR3 length: 15; V gene: TRBV7-2; D gene: TRBD2; J gene: TRBJ2-7; clone size: few; CDR3 DNA: TGTGCCAGCAGCCAACCGGGACTAGGAGGGTACGAGCAGTACTTC; CDR3 protein: CASSQPGLGGYEQYF
CDR3 length: 12; V gene: TRBV29-1; D gene: NA; J gene: TRBJ1-1; clone size: NA; CDR3 DNA: TGCAGCGGGGACGACCGAGACACTGAAGCTTTCTTT; CDR3 protein: CSGDDRDTEAFF
CDR3 length: 15; V gene: TRBV7-8; D gene: TRBD1; J gene: TRBJ1-6; clone size: NA; CDR3 DNA: TGTGCCAGCAGGCTAGACAGGGGCGGTAATTCACCCCTCCACTTT; CDR3 protein: CASRLDRGGNSPLHF
CDR3 length: 11; V gene: TRBV12-3/TRBV12-4; D gene: NA; J gene: TRBJ1-1; clone size: NA; CDR3 DNA: TGTGCCAGCAGTGATGGACTCACGGATTTTTTT; CDR3 protein: CASSDGLTDFF
CDR3 length: 15; V gene: TRBV5-6; D gene: TRBD1; J gene: TRBJ2-7; clone size: NA; CDR3 DNA: TGTGCCAGCAGCACTCACAGGGGGCGCCGCTACGAGCAGTACTTC; CDR3 protein: CASSTHRGRRYEQYF
CDR3 length: 16; V gene: TRBV3-1/TRBV3-2; D gene: TRBD2; J gene: TRBJ2-1; clone size: NA; CDR3 DNA: TGTGCCAGCAGCCCCCGAGAGAAGCGGGGGGGGCATGAGCAGTTCTTC; CDR3 protein: CASSPREKRGGHEQFF
CDR3 length: 17; V gene: TRBV7-3; D gene: NA; J gene: TRBJ2-2; clone size: NA; CDR3 DNA: TGTGCCAGCAGCCCACAACCTCCGGGACTCAGCACCGGGGAGCTGTTTTTT; CDR3 protein: CASSPQPPGLSTGELFF
CDR3 length: 11; V gene: TRBV3-1/TRBV3-2; D gene: NA; J gene: TRBJ1-1; clone size: NA; CDR3 DNA: TGTGCCAGCAGCCATGACAGGTTAGCTTTCTTT; CDR3 protein: CASSHDRLAFF
CDR3 length: 19; V gene: TRBV6-2/TRBV6-3; D gene: TRBD2; J gene: TRBJ2-4; clone size: NA; CDR3 DNA: TGTGCCAGCAGTTCAGGACTAGCGGGGGGCTTTCTAGCCAAAAACATTCAGTACTTC; CDR3 protein: CASSSGLAGGFLAKNIQYF
CDR3 length: 14; V gene: TRBV10-2; D gene: TRBD1; J gene: TRBJ1-6; clone size: NA; CDR3 DNA: TGCGCCAGCAGGGGGGACAGATATAATTCACCCCTCCACTTT; CDR3 protein: CASRGDRYNSPLHF
CDR3 length: 15; V gene: TRBV9; D gene: NA; J gene: TRBJ1-6; clone size: NA; CDR3 DNA: TGTGCCAGCAGCGTAGATCGGGGGGCTTGGTCACCCCTCCACTTT; CDR3 protein: CASSVDRGAWSPLHF
CDR3 length: 16; V gene: TRBV15; D gene: TRBD2; J gene: TRBJ2-3; clone size: NA; CDR3 DNA: TGTGCCACCAGCAGGCCTACTAGCGGTAGCACAGATACGCAGTATTTT; CDR3 protein: CATSRPTSGSTDTQYF
CDR3 length: 14; V gene: TRBV6-5; D gene: TRBD1; J gene: TRBJ2-2; clone size: NA; CDR3 DNA: TGTGCCAGCAGTCAAAACAGGGGTGGCGGGGAGCTGTTTTTT; CDR3 protein: CASSQNRGGGELFF
CDR3 length: 14; V gene: TRBV28; D gene: NA; J gene: TRBJ2-3; clone size: once; CDR3 DNA: TGTGCCAGCAGTTTATCACAGATAACAGATACGCAGTATTTT; CDR3 protein: CASSLSQITDTQYF
CDR3 length: 17; V gene: TRBV15; D gene: TRBD2; J gene: TRBJ2-2; clone size: NA; CDR3 DNA: TGTGCCACCAGCTCTGGACTAGCGGGCACGAACACCGGGGAGCTGTTTTTT; CDR3 protein: CATSSGLAGTNTGELFF
CDR3 length: 15; V gene: TRBV6-5; D gene: NA; J gene: TRBJ1-1; clone size: NA; CDR3 DNA: TGTGCCAGCAGTTACTCGAGGGTTCCAAACACTGAAGCTTTCTTT; CDR3 protein: CASSYSRVPNTEAFF
CDR3 length: 12; V gene: TRBV6-2/TRBV6-3; D gene: TRBD1; J gene: TRBJ1-2; clone size: NA; CDR3 DNA: TGTGCCAGCAGCAGGGGGCCTTATGGCTACACCTTC; CDR3 protein: CASSRGPYGYTF
CDR3 length: 14; V gene: TRBV19; D gene: NA; J gene: TRBJ1-1; clone size: few; CDR3 DNA: TGTGCCAGTAGTATAGAGTGGGGAGAGGCTGAAGCTTTCTTT; CDR3 protein: CASSIEWGEAEAFF
CDR3 length: 17; V gene: TRBV30; D gene: TRBD2; J gene: TRBJ2-2; clone size: once; CDR3 DNA: TGTGCCTGCCTTGTGCTGGGGACTAGCGGGAACACCGGGGAGCTGTTTTTT; CDR3 protein: CACLVLGTSGNTGELFF
CDR3 length: 15; V gene: TRBV28; D gene: NA; J gene: TRBJ1-3; clone size: NA; CDR3 DNA: TGTGCCAGCAGCCGCCCTGGGGCGCCTGGAAACACCATATATTTT; CDR3 protein: CASSRPGAPGNTIYF
CDR3 length: 16; V gene: TRBV30; D gene: NA; J gene: TRBJ1-1; clone size: NA; CDR3 DNA: TGTGCCTGGGCCCCGGGGAGGGTGATAGGACACAGTGAAGCTTTCTTT; CDR3 protein: CAWAPGRVIGHSEAFF
CDR3 length: 11; V gene: TRBV30; D gene: NA; J gene: TRBJ1-2; clone size: NA; CDR3 DNA: TGTGCCTGGAGTGACATAGCGGGCTACACCTTC; CDR3 protein: CAWSDIAGYTF
CDR3 length: 18; V gene: TRBV28; D gene: TRBD1; J gene: TRBJ2-1; clone size: NA; CDR3 DNA: TGTGCCAGCATCCTGAGGACAGGGCAAGGCGGTGGTTACAATGAGCAGTTCTTC; CDR3 protein: CASILRTGQGGGYNEQFF
CDR3 length: 12; V gene: TRBV27; D gene: NA; J gene: TRBJ2-2; clone size: NA; CDR3 DNA: TGTGCCAGCAGTCTCCCCCCCGGGGAGCTGTTTTTT; CDR3 protein: CASSLPPGELFF
CDR3 length: 13; V gene: TRBV7-9; D gene: TRBD1; J gene: TRBJ1-2; clone size: NA; CDR3 DNA: TGTGCCAGCAGCCCAAGGGGGCCTAATGGCTACACCTTC; CDR3 protein: CASSPRGPNGYTF
CDR3 length: 13; V gene: TRBV24-1; D gene: NA; J gene: TRBJ1-3; clone size: NA; CDR3 DNA: TGTGCCACCAGTGAGTCACAGGGCAACACCATATATTTT; CDR3 protein: CATSESQGNTIYF
CDR3 length: 13; V gene: TRBV7-2; D gene: NA; J gene: TRBJ1-4; clone size: NA; CDR3 DNA: TGTGCCAGCAGCTTAGGTCCAGGGGAAAAACTGTTTTTT; CDR3 protein: CASSLGPGEKLFF
CDR3 length: 18; V gene: TRBV19; D gene: TRBD1; J gene: TRBJ2-6; clone size: NA; CDR3 DNA: TGTGCCAGTAGTACGGACAGGGTCCCCCTCTCTGGGGCCAACGTCCTGACTTTC; CDR3 protein: CASSTDRVPLSGANVLTF
CDR3 length: 17; V gene: TRBV27; D gene: TRBD2; J gene: TRBJ2-7; clone size: NA; CDR3 DNA: TGTGCCAGCAGTTTACAGGCGGGGGGACCCCGTCCAGGGGAGCAGTACTTC; CDR3 protein: CASSLQAGGPRPGEQYF
CDR3 length: 13; V gene: TRBV30; D gene: NA; J gene: TRBJ2-5; clone size: NA; CDR3 DNA: TGTGCCTGGAGTATACAGGGTTTGGAGACCCAGTACTTC; CDR3 protein: CAWSIQGLETQYF
CDR3 length: 15; V gene: TRBV30; D gene: TRBD1; J gene: TRBJ1-6; clone size: once; CDR3 DNA: TGTGCCTGGACACCGGGACAGGGGTTGCATTCACCCCTCCACTTT; CDR3 protein: CAWTPGQGLHSPLHF
CDR3 length: 17; V gene: TRBV24-1; D gene: NA; J gene: TRBJ1-5; clone size: NA; CDR3 DNA: TGTGCCACCAGTGATTTTGGGGGGGGGTCCAGCAATCAGCCCCAGCATTTT; CDR3 protein: CATSDFGGGSSNQPQHF
CDR3 length: 14; V gene: TRBV11-2; D gene: TRBD2; J gene: TRBJ2-1; clone size: NA; CDR3 DNA: TGTGCCAGCAGCGGCGGGGGGGTCGACAATGAGCAGTTCTTC; CDR3 protein: CASSGGGVDNEQFF
CDR3 length: 13; V gene: TRBV28; D gene: TRBD1; J gene: TRBJ1-5; clone size: NA; CDR3 DNA: TGTGCCAGCAAAATGGACAGGGTCCAGCCCCAGCATTTT; CDR3 protein: CASKMDRVQPQHF
CDR3 length: 13; V gene: TRBV30; D gene: NA; J gene: TRBJ1-4; clone size: NA; CDR3 DNA: TGTGCCTTCATAGGACAAACTAATGAAAAACTGTTTTTT; CDR3 protein: CAFIGQTNEKLFF